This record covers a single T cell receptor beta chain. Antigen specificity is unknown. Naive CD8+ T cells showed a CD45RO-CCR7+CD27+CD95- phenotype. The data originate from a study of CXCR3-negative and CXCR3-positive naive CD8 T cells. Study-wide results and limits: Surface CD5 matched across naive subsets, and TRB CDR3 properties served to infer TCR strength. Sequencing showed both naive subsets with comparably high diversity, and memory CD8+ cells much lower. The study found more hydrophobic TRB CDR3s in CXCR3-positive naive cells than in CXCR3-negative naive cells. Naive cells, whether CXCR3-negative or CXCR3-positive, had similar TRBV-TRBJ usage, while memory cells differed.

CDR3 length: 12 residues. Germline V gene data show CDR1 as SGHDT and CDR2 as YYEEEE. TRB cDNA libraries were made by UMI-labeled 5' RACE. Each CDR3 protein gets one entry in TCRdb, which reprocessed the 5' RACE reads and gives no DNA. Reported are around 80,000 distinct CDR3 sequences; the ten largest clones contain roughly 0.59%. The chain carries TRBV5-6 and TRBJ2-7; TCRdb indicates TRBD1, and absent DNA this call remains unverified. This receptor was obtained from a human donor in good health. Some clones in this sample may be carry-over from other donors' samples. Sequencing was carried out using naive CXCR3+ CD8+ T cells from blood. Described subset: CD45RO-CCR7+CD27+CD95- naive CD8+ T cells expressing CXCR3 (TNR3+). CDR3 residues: CASSITTGEQYF.